This T cell receptor (beta chain) was found in a study of cytomegalovirus exposure and HLA in healthy donors. Study results and limitations: No immune exposure information besides CMV serostatus was available. In a later analysis, at a false discovery rate of 0.05, under 20,000 TCR beta sequences matched HLA alleles.

With respect to this clone: The target antigen is unknown.

60 Vbeta and 13 Jbeta primers were used in PCR. Sequencing was performed with immunoSEQ multiplex PCR; in TCRdb, only in-frame clones are kept and a portion is missing. Its clone listing holds about 120,000 clones. Between the trimmed V and J ends, which lost 8 bases and 4 bases, there was a span of 9 bases. Germline V gene lookup returns CDR1 SGHNT and CDR2 YENEEA. The CDR3 has 11 residues. The sample taken for sequencing was PBMCs. V gene TRBV11-3 combines with J gene TRBJ2-7, with D maybe TRBD2 (5 bases). This clonotype originated in a man aged 18-30 years in good health and CMV-seronegative. This CDR3 is CASPPGYEQYF. The CDR3 region has the DNA TGTGCCAGCCCCCCGGGGTACGAGCAGTACTTC. Filled out from reference TRBV11-3 and TRBJ2-7, the complete variable domain reads EAGVVQSPRYKIIEKKQPVAFWCNPISGHNTLYWYLQNLGQGPELLIRYENEEAVDDSQLPKDRFSAERLKGVDSTLKIQPAELGDSAVYLCASPPGYEQYFGPGTRLTVT.